This T cell receptor (beta chain) was identified during a study of CD8 T cells in Susac syndrome (dated by TCRdb to the late 2010s). At the level of the whole study: Of the Susac syndrome patients who were sequenced, 8 or 9 were in clinical remission while more than five had clinically active disease. Susac syndrome patients were therapy-naive, on corticosteroids (some also receiving IVIg), or on IVIg alone at blood withdrawal. The study used repertoire sequencing to test whether antigen drove CD8+ T cell activation and differentiation in Susac syndrome. The clonality of the CD8+ T cell repertoire was compared across 11 to 12 healthy donors, around 14 Susac syndrome patients and about 16 multiple sclerosis patients.

Summary of the overall study and its limitations: Around 15 Susac-specific public clones were identified in the total CD8+ repertoire, and roughly five Susac-specific public clones were identified in the CD8+ TEMRA repertoire. Susac syndrome CD8+ repertoires showed clonal expansion, highest in CD8+ TEMRA cells and greater in clinically active than remitting patients. The number of individuals in the TCR sequencing and HLA analysis was recognized as being relatively small.

Comment on this clonotype: Its recognized antigen is unknown. The sample holds no much larger clone one base away, and base qualities are not on file.

RNA was extracted with the RNeasy kit and roughly 0.45 to 1 ug was reverse transcribed using random hexamers. The immunoSEQ multiplex PCR assay, which covers 54 Vbeta and 13 Jbeta segments, was used to amplify TCR beta CDR3 regions. Bias from PCR amplification was corrected by using a synthetic template baseline for primer optimization and for computational correction. The study's processing was this. Reads were annotated to V, D and J genes per IMGT and analyzed with immunoSEQ Analyzer, keeping only productive sequences. To calculate clonality, Shannon entropy was normalized by log2 of the number of productive unique sequences and then subtracted from one. For each patient and control, public and private clones were evaluated within the 100 most prevalent clones. Clones were defined as Susac-specific if absent from the healthy and MS cohorts, from more than 900 published viral clones and from other ImmuneACCESS disease sequences. TCRdb handled the public reads itself, with Q25 trimming in fastp and clone calling in MiXCR, and kept productive beta chains. CDR3 protein sequences are deduplicated, and each keeps its most common genes and DNA. None of the V and J calls come from the authors' own analysis; TCRdb made them. The table for this sample lists approximately 87,000 distinct CDR3 sequences; 90% to 97% of them were counted only once. The ten biggest clones cover about 0.41% of the sample.

Peripheral blood CD8+ and CD4+ T cells from healthy donors, Susac syndrome patients and multiple sclerosis patients were profiled by high-throughput TCR beta sequencing. Recently defined diagnostic criteria for definite or probable disease were met by the Susac syndrome patients. Bulk CD8+ and CD4+ T cells were purified magnetically by negative isolation, whereas CD8+ TEMRA cells were enriched by FACS. Blood was drawn into EDTA tubes, processed within 24 hours, and PBMCs were isolated by density gradient centrifugation. PBMCs intended for TCR sequencing were cryopreserved in liquid nitrogen and thawed later in a water bath at 37 degrees C. The sorted or isolated CD4+, CD8+ and CD8+ TEMRA cells reached a purity of at least 90%. V is pruned by 5 bases and J by 2 bases, leaving 10 bases of the junction without a gene match. The germline V gene supplies CDR1 SGHTA and CDR2 FQGTGA. The CDR3 goes from the cysteine to the phenylalanine over 18 residues. Only CDR3 DNA is held: 54 bases, read in frame from base 1.

The clonotype originates from a human donor with Susac syndrome. The sequenced sample was CD8+ T cells from PBMCs. This chain is built from TRBV7-3 and TRBJ2-3; 13 central nucleotides agree with TRBD2. The nucleotides are TGTGCCAGCAGCCAAACTAGCGGGAGGGCTCTGTACACAGATACGCAGTATTTT. The translation is CASSQTSGRALYTDTQYF.